This TCR beta chain was captured in a study of T cell responses to AZD1222 COVID-19 vaccine. TCRdb keeps only in-frame clones here, not all; method: immunoSEQ multiplex PCR. The sample has about 150,000 clones, just under 95% seen once; the top ten hold 1.6%. V lost 6 bases, J lost 1 base, and 12 bases lay in between. Germline CDR1 reads MNHEY; CDR2 reads SVGAGI. This CDR3 is built from 14 residues. Notes on this clone: The antigen is undetermined.

Study findings and constraints: Repertoire sampling was restricted to post-peak T cell response timepoints. Recipients of AZD1222 seropositive at baseline numbered only 5 or 6. Targets within unmutated variant regions were reportedly found for nearly half of spike-specific TCRs.

The sequence came from an adult in good health. Here the sequenced sample was peripheral blood, taken on day 0 of AZD1222 vaccination. V is TRBV6-5 and J is TRBJ2-5; a weak D match, TRBD1 (5 bases). This chain's CDR3 is CASSHRTPQETQYF. The CDR3 nucleotides are TGTGCCAGCAGCCACAGGACCCCCCAAGAGACCCAGTACTTC.